Given below is one T cell receptor beta chain in context. This clone's antigen is unknown. No quality values exist for individual bases; no much larger clone is one base distant. For deep sequencing of PBMC libraries, mostly about 450 ng of input genomic DNA was used, and six replicates were run per sample. The immunoSEQ hsTCRbeta kit was used to prepare TCRbeta libraries according to the manufacturer's instructions. An Illumina NovaSeq 6000 S4 flow cell was used to sequence the final libraries, which had first been combined to 3 nM. The paper's processing steps were these. The immunoSEQ Analyzer handled quality control and preprocessing of the raw data. The analysis was limited to productive rearrangements, and each clonotype was defined by a unique CDR3 amino acid sequence. Repertoire clonality was estimated as the Gini-Simpson index, computed with the R package tcR. Student's t test was used to compare Gini indices, and Pearson correlation was used to assess associations with tumor size change. TCRdb holds this immuneACCESS table with in-frame rearrangements only. Some clones are missing; in checked studies, unresolved V genes explain under half, and the rest has no known cause. V and J calls and clone size are those listed in that table; D and trimming were worked out from the DNA. The table for this sample lists about 16,000 clones; around 72% of them were counted only once. The top ten clones comprise around 2.5% of the sample.

This entry is derived from a study of neoadjuvant anti-PD-1 for oral cavity cancer (TCRdb year 2021). Turning to the overall study: Three to four biweekly doses of nivolumab at 3 mg/kg were mostly administered to patients before curative-intent surgical resection. Responders were defined as patients with complete response, partial response or stable disease by RECIST 1.1; non-responders were defined as patients with progression. For patients who did not progress, a fourth nivolumab dose was given around day 43, followed by definitive surgical resection on days 50-56. The parent correlative cohort included some 13 patients, with an approximately 34% response rate. The research as a whole found: After neoadjuvant nivolumab, T cell clonality (Gini index) in PBMCs was significantly higher in non-responders than in responders. Higher pretreatment blood Treg/Th17 ratios correlated with both higher pretreatment blood TCRbeta clonality and lower post-treatment tumor TCRbeta clonality. Only three patients per response group were included in the TCR analyses, and the authors called for validation in larger cohorts.

The sample's time point label, decoded: before neoadjuvant nivolumab. The patients had newly diagnosed stage II-IVA oral cavity squamous cell carcinoma and had not received any prior systemic or radiation treatment. The cohort consisted of patients with HPV-negative, locally advanced oral cavity squamous cell carcinoma. No culture maintenance or expansion was done, as the peripheral blood mononuclear cells went straight to analysis. Samples came from a longitudinal correlative study of a single-arm phase II trial of neoadjuvant nivolumab in oral cavity squamous cell carcinoma. Subject-matched pre- and post-treatment PBMCs and tumors from three responders and three non-responders were subjected to genomic DNA-based TCRbeta sequencing. Peripheral blood mononuclear cells were collected once before nivolumab treatment and again after treatment, at the time of surgery. The Maxwell RSC DNA from Cells kit was used to extract genomic DNA from PBMCs.

The sequence derives from a person between 35 and 79 years old with oral cavity squamous cell carcinoma. The input for sequencing was PBMCs, taken before nivolumab (anti-PD-1) treatment.

The DNA is as follows: TGTGCCAGTAGTATTGGGACAGGAGTAGGAGCTGAGCAGTTCTTC. Its amino acids are CASSIGTGVGAEQFF. This chain is built from TRBV19 and TRBJ2-1, with TRBD1 identical over 8 junction bases. The germline V gene (reference sequence) specifies LNHDA as CDR1 and SQIVND as CDR2. From V the trimming removes 3 bases and from J it removes 9 bases, while the gene matches leave 10 bases of the junction unaccounted for. Reading from cysteine to phenylalanine, the CDR3 counts 15 amino acids. Just CDR3 DNA is preserved here, 45 bases in frame from base 1.